This T cell receptor (beta chain) was found in a study of technical replicates of blood from several donors. TCRdb keeps only in-frame clones here, not all; method: immunoSEQ multiplex PCR. This sample has around 17,000 clones; about nine tenths occur once, and the top ten carry approximately 12%. The V end lost 0 bases, the J end lost 6 bases, and 15 bases lay between the germline ends. The CDR3 sequence is 16 residues long. Germline V gives CDR1 SGHRS, CDR2 YFSETQ. This chain uses TRBV5-1 with TRBJ2-2, with a weak D call TRBD2 (6 bases). This TCR was sampled from a human donor in good health. The sample comprised PBMCs. The CDR3 region has the DNA TGCGCCAGCAGCTTGGCCCTCGGGGGAGAGTCCGGGGAGCTGTTTTTT. This sequence encodes CASSLALGGESGELFF.